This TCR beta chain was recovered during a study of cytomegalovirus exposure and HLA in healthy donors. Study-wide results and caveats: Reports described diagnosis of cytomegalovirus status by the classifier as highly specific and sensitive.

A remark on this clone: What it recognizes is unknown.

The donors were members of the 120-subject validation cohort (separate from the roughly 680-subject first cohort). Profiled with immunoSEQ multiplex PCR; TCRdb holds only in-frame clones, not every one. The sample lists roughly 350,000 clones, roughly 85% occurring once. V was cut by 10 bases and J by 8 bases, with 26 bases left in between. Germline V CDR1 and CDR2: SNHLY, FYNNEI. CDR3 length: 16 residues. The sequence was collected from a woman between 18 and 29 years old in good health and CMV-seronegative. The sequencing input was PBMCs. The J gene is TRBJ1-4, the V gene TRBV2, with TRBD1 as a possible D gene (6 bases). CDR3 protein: CATSDSPASAGEKLFF. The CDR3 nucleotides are TGTGCCACCTCGGACAGCCCGGCATCCGCCGGCGAAAAACTGTTTTTT.